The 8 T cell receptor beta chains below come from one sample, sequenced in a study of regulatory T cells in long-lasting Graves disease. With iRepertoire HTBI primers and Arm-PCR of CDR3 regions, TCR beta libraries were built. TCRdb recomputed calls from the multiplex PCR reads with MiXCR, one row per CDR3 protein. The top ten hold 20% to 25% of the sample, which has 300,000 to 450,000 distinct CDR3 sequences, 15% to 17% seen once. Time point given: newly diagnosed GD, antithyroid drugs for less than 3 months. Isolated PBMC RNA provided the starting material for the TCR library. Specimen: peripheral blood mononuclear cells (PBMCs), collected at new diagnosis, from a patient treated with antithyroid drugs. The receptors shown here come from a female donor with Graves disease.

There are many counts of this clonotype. The CDR3 bases are TGTGCCAGCAGCCAAGATGGGCTAGCGGGCGGCAAGGGGGAGACCCAGTACTTC. This encodes CASSQDGLAGGKGETQYF. This chain uses TRBV3-1 with TRBJ2-5; 8 nucleotides line up with TRBD2. The CDR3 is 18 residues long. With V trimmed by 0 bases and J by 5 bases, 14 bases remained unmatched. Germline values: CDR1 LGHDT, CDR2 YNNKEL (reference sequence).

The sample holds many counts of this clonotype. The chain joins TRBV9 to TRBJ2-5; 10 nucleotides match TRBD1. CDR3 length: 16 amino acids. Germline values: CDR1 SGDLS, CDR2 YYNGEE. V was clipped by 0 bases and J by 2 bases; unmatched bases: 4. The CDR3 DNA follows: TGTGCCAGCAGCGTAGGTCCGGGACAGGGGCAAGAGACCCAGTACTTC. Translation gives CASSVGPGQGQETQYF.

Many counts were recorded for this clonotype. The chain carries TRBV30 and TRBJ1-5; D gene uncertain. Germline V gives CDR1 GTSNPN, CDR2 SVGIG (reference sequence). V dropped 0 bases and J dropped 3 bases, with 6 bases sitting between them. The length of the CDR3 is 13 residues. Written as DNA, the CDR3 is TGTGCCTGGAGTGTTCGGAACAATCAGCCCCAGCATTTT. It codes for CAWSVRNNQPQHF.

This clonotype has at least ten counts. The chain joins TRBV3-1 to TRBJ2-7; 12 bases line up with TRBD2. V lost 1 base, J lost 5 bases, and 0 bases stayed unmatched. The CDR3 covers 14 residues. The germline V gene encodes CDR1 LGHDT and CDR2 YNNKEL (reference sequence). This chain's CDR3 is CASSQGLAGDEQYF. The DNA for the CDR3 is TGTGCCAGCAGCCAAGGACTAGCGGGGGACGAGCAGTACTTC.

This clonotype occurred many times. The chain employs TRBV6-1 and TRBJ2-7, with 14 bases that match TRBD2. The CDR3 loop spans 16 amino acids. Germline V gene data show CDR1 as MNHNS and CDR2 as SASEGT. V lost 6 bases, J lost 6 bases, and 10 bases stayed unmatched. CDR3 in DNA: TGTGCCAGCAGATCCCTGACTAGCGGGAGGGCTGTCGAGCAGTACTTC. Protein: CASRSLTSGRAVEQYF.

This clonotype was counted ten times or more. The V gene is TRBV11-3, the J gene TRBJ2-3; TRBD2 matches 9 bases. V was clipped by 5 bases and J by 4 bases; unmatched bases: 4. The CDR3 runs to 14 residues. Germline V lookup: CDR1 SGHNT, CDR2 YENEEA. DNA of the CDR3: TGTGCCAGCAGCCGTAGCGGGGGATCAGATACGCAGTATTTT. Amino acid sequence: CASSRSGGSDTQYF.

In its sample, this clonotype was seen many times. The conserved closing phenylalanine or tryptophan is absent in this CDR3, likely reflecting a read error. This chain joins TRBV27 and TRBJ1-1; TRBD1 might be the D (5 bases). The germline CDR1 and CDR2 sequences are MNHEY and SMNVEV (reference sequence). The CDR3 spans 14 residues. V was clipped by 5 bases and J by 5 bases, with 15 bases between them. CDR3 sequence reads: CASSIRGVGTEAFL. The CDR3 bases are TGTGCCAGCAGTATCCGAGGGGTGGGGACTGAAGCTTTCCTT.

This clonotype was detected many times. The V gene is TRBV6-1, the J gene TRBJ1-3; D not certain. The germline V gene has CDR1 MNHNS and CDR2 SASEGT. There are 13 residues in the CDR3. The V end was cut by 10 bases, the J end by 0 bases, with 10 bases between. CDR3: CAKQLHSGNTIYF. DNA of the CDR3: TGTGCCAAACAGCTCCACTCTGGAAACACCATATATTTT.